This T cell receptor (beta chain) emerged from a study of T cell clonality in common variable immunodeficiency. General study findings and limits: CVID subjects shared fewer TCRbeta clones than healthy controls did. In common variable immunodeficiency, TCR beta chains reportedly carried fewer deletions and N-nucleotide insertions. Patient heterogeneity in the CVID cohort limited correlations between repertoire features and clinical complications. Compared with healthy controls, CVID subjects showed increased TCRbeta clonality, mostly in about a third.

Only in-frame clones appear in the TCRdb table, and some are missing; sequencing was by immunoSEQ multiplex PCR. The sample includes 50,000 to 65,000 clones, none of them occurring once. This clone turned up a few times. Antigen specificity is unknown. Read data end 3 residues before the CDR3 end; the end is taken from the germline J gene. The V gene's germline CDR1 is LNHDA and CDR2 SQIVND (reference sequence). Trimming left V 8 bases short and J 0 bases short, with 17 bases between. This CDR3 region has 16 residues. Source material: peripheral blood mononuclear cells. The receptor was derived from a person aged 18 to 75 in good health. The chain joins TRBV19 to TRBJ1-5, with D tentatively TRBD1 (6 bases). The CDR3 bases that were read are TGTGCCAGTTCCCTAGGGGGGGACCCTAGCAATCAGCCC. Its protein product is CASSLGGDPSNQP. The full CDR3 sequence reads CASSLGGDPSNQPQHF.